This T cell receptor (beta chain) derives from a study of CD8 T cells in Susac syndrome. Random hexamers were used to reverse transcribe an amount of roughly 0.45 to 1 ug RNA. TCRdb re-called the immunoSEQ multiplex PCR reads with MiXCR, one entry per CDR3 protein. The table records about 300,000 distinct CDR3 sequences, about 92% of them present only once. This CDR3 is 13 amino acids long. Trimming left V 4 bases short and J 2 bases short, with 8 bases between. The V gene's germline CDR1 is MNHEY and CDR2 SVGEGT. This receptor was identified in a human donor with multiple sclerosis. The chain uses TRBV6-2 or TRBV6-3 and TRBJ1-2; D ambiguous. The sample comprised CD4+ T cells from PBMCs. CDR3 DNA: TGTGCCAGCAGTTTCGAAGGGAACTATGGCTACACCTTC. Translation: CASSFEGNYGYTF.